These T cell receptor beta chains were read from a single sample in a study of T cells in Graves' hyperthyroidism and ophthalmopathy. MiXCR, applied by TCRdb to the multiplex PCR reads, yields one record per CDR3 protein. The sample includes hundreds of thousands of distinct CDR3 sequences, 14% to 15% of them seen just once. Sequencing was performed on blood. The receptors were sampled from a woman aged 25-40 years with Graves' hyperthyroidism. Each CDR3 is given with its conserved first and last residue. The D gene is left open where the match is weak. Some rows mark clone size as missing; the rest say once, few, many or name a class of expanded clone.

cdr3_aa: CSARLAGVETQYF; cdr3_nt: TGCAGTGCTAGACTAGCGGGAGTAGAGACCCAGTACTTC; clone_size: .; v_call: TRBV20-1; d_call: TRBD2; j_call: TRBJ2-5; cdr3_length: 13
cdr3_aa: CASSYSGASGSLTGELFF; cdr3_nt: TGTGCCAGCAGTTACTCTGGGGCTAGCGGGAGTCTTACCGGGGAGCTGTTTTTT; clone_size: .; v_call: TRBV6-2/TRBV6-3; d_call: TRBD2; j_call: TRBJ2-2; cdr3_length: 18
cdr3_aa: CASRLAVNTGELFF; cdr3_nt: TGTGCCAGCAGACTAGCGGTGAACACCGGGGAGCTGTTTTTT; clone_size: .; v_call: TRBV9; d_call: TRBD2; j_call: TRBJ2-2; cdr3_length: 14
cdr3_aa: CASSLGKETQYF; cdr3_nt: TGCGCCAGCAGCTTGGGGAAAGAGACCCAGTACTTC; clone_size: many; v_call: TRBV5-1; d_call: .; j_call: TRBJ2-5; cdr3_length: 12
cdr3_aa: CASGKGELHLQETQYF; cdr3_nt: TGTGCCAGCGGCAAGGGGGAGCTACACTTACAAGAGACCCAGTACTTC; clone_size: .; v_call: TRBV27; d_call: .; j_call: TRBJ2-5; cdr3_length: 16
cdr3_aa: CASSLRLAGGRNIQYF; cdr3_nt: TGTGCCAGCAGTTTAAGGCTAGCGGGAGGCCGGAACATTCAGTACTTC; clone_size: .; v_call: TRBV28; d_call: TRBD2; j_call: TRBJ2-4; cdr3_length: 16
cdr3_aa: CASSFLVNTYEQYF; cdr3_nt: TGTGCCAGCAGTTTTCTTGTAAACACCTACGAGCAGTACTTC; clone_size: many; v_call: TRBV28; d_call: .; j_call: TRBJ2-7; cdr3_length: 14
cdr3_aa: CASSPQGANSGNTIYF; cdr3_nt: TGTGCCAGCTCACCACAGGGGGCGAACTCTGGAAACACCATATATTTT; clone_size: .; v_call: TRBV18; d_call: TRBD1; j_call: TRBJ1-3; cdr3_length: 16
cdr3_aa: CASSLRGLAGQTSSYNEQFF; cdr3_nt: TGTGCCAGCAGCTTAAGGGGACTAGCGGGACAAACAAGCTCCTACAATGAGCAGTTCTTC; clone_size: few; v_call: TRBV7-3; d_call: TRBD2; j_call: TRBJ2-1; cdr3_length: 20
cdr3_aa: CASSEFGRDTGELFF; cdr3_nt: TGTGCCAGCAGTGAATTCGGGAGGGACACCGGGGAGCTGTTTTTT; clone_size: many; v_call: TRBV2; d_call: TRBD2; j_call: TRBJ2-2; cdr3_length: 15
cdr3_aa: CASSENGLAGGYNEQFF; cdr3_nt: TGCGCCAGCAGTGAAAACGGACTAGCGGGCGGTTACAATGAGCAGTTCTTC; clone_size: few; v_call: TRBV10-1; d_call: TRBD2; j_call: TRBJ2-1; cdr3_length: 17
cdr3_aa: CASGSYPGLGYEQYF; cdr3_nt: TGTGCCAGCGGGTCATATCCGGGACTCGGCTACGAGCAGTACTTC; clone_size: once; v_call: TRBV9; d_call: .; j_call: TRBJ2-7; cdr3_length: 15
cdr3_aa: CASSLSGQLNTEAFF; cdr3_nt: TGTGCCAGCAGCTTATCTGGCCAGCTGAACACTGAAGCTTTCTTT; clone_size: many; v_call: TRBV13; d_call: .; j_call: TRBJ1-1; cdr3_length: 15
cdr3_aa: CASSSSGQRGNTIYF; cdr3_nt: TGCGCCAGCAGCTCCTCCGGACAGAGGGGAAACACCATATATTTT; clone_size: few; v_call: TRBV5-1; d_call: .; j_call: TRBJ1-3; cdr3_length: 15
cdr3_aa: CASSFGITGELFF; cdr3_nt: TGTGCCAGCAGCTTTGGGATAACCGGGGAGCTGTTTTTT; clone_size: many; v_call: TRBV7-8; d_call: .; j_call: TRBJ2-2; cdr3_length: 13
cdr3_aa: CASSLGGLSAGEPQHF; cdr3_nt: TGCGCCAGCAGCTTGGGGGGACTTTCTGCTGGGGAGCCCCAGCATTTT; clone_size: few; v_call: TRBV5-1; d_call: .; j_call: TRBJ1-5; cdr3_length: 16
cdr3_aa: CASSPSGNYGYTF; cdr3_nt: TGTGCCAGCTCACCATCAGGGAACTATGGCTACACCTTC; clone_size: many; v_call: TRBV18; d_call: .; j_call: TRBJ1-2; cdr3_length: 13
cdr3_aa: CASSDPGYNSPLHF; cdr3_nt: TGTGCCAGCAGTGACCCGGGTTATAATTCACCCCTCCACTTT; clone_size: few; v_call: TRBV6-1; d_call: .; j_call: TRBJ1-6; cdr3_length: 14
cdr3_aa: CASSEEISVGMIQETQYF; cdr3_nt: TGTGCCAGCAGTGAAGAGATTAGCGTGGGGATGATCCAAGAGACCCAGTACTTC; clone_size: many; v_call: TRBV6-1; d_call: .; j_call: TRBJ2-5; cdr3_length: 18
cdr3_aa: CSVEPSGRGDEQYF; cdr3_nt: TGCAGCGTTGAACCCAGCGGGAGAGGCGACGAGCAGTACTTC; clone_size: many; v_call: TRBV29-1; d_call: TRBD2; j_call: TRBJ2-7; cdr3_length: 14
cdr3_aa: CASGDGAYGYTF; cdr3_nt: TGTGCCAGCGGGGACGGAGCCTATGGCTACACCTTC; clone_size: few; v_call: TRBV27; d_call: .; j_call: TRBJ1-2; cdr3_length: 12
cdr3_aa: CASSPAPRQGVNIQYF; cdr3_nt: TGTGCCAGCAGCCCCGCACCGAGACAGGGGGTAAACATTCAGTACTTC; clone_size: .; v_call: TRBV7-9; d_call: TRBD1; j_call: TRBJ2-4; cdr3_length: 16
cdr3_aa: CASSQKGTEAFF; cdr3_nt: TGTGCCAGCAGCCAGAAGGGGACTGAAGCTTTCTTT; clone_size: .; v_call: TRBV7-9; d_call: .; j_call: TRBJ1-1; cdr3_length: 12
cdr3_aa: CSAGLAGGRYEQYF; cdr3_nt: TGCAGTGCTGGACTAGCGGGAGGCCGGTACGAGCAGTACTTC; clone_size: many; v_call: TRBV20-1; d_call: TRBD2; j_call: TRBJ2-7; cdr3_length: 14
cdr3_aa: CASSSYSGRAYEQYF; cdr3_nt: TGTGCCAGCAGCTCTTATAGCGGGAGGGCCTACGAGCAGTACTTC; clone_size: many; v_call: TRBV7-9; d_call: TRBD2; j_call: TRBJ2-7; cdr3_length: 15
cdr3_aa: CASSPPDLYTGELFF; cdr3_nt: TGTGCCAGCTCACCACCGGACCTTTACACCGGGGAGCTGTTTTTT; clone_size: .; v_call: TRBV18; d_call: .; j_call: TRBJ2-2; cdr3_length: 15
cdr3_aa: CASSDRQGAGELFF; cdr3_nt: TGTGCCAGCAGTGACCGACAGGGGGCGGGGGAGCTGTTTTTT; clone_size: many; v_call: TRBV12-3/TRBV12-4; d_call: TRBD1; j_call: TRBJ2-2; cdr3_length: 14
cdr3_aa: CASSPRGLAGGRTQYF; cdr3_nt: TGTGCCAGCAGCCCCAGAGGCCTAGCGGGGGGGAGAACCCAGTACTTC; clone_size: many; v_call: TRBV7-9; d_call: TRBD2; j_call: TRBJ2-5; cdr3_length: 16
cdr3_aa: CASSDLGLGNNEQFF; cdr3_nt: TGTGCCAGCAGTGACCTGGGACTAGGAAACAATGAGCAGTTCTTC; clone_size: many; v_call: TRBV2; d_call: TRBD2; j_call: TRBJ2-1; cdr3_length: 15
cdr3_aa: CASSSGLVSEQYF; cdr3_nt: TGTGCCAGCAGTTCGGGACTAGTCTCCGAGCAGTACTTC; clone_size: few; v_call: TRBV27; d_call: TRBD2; j_call: TRBJ2-7; cdr3_length: 13
cdr3_aa: CASSLTGSGRDYEQYF; cdr3_nt: TGCGCCAGCAGCTTGACCGGTAGCGGGAGGGACTACGAGCAGTACTTC; clone_size: many; v_call: TRBV5-1; d_call: TRBD2; j_call: TRBJ2-7; cdr3_length: 16
cdr3_aa: CASSQDAGGSYEKLFF; cdr3_nt: TGCGCCAGCAGCCAAGATGCCGGAGGCAGTTATGAAAAACTGTTTTTT; clone_size: few; v_call: TRBV4-1; d_call: .; j_call: TRBJ1-4; cdr3_length: 16
cdr3_aa: CSARVWGLAEYNEQFF; cdr3_nt: TGCAGTGCTAGAGTTTGGGGACTAGCGGAATACAATGAGCAGTTCTTC; clone_size: many; v_call: TRBV20-1; d_call: TRBD2; j_call: TRBJ2-1; cdr3_length: 16
cdr3_aa: CASSLVAAGGPSYEQYF; cdr3_nt: TGTGCCAGCAGCTTAGTCGCAGCGGGAGGGCCCTCCTACGAGCAGTACTTC; clone_size: .; v_call: TRBV7-9; d_call: TRBD2; j_call: TRBJ2-7; cdr3_length: 17
cdr3_aa: CASSHLDRGNSPLHF; cdr3_nt: TGTGCCAGCAGCCATTTGGACAGGGGAAATTCACCCCTCCACTTT; clone_size: many; v_call: TRBV12-3/TRBV12-4; d_call: TRBD1; j_call: TRBJ1-6; cdr3_length: 15
cdr3_aa: CASSTAQRAFF; cdr3_nt: TGTGCCAGCAGCACCGCTCAGAGAGCTTTCTTT; clone_size: many; v_call: TRBV6-1; d_call: .; j_call: TRBJ1-1; cdr3_length: 11
cdr3_aa: CASSRDSTNTEAFF; cdr3_nt: TGCGCCAGCAGTCGGGACAGCACGAACACTGAAGCTTTCTTT; clone_size: many; v_call: TRBV10-1; d_call: TRBD1; j_call: TRBJ1-1; cdr3_length: 14
cdr3_aa: CASSASGESYNEQFF; cdr3_nt: TGTGCCAGCAGCGCGAGCGGGGAAAGCTACAATGAGCAGTTCTTC; clone_size: few; v_call: TRBV9; d_call: TRBD2; j_call: TRBJ2-1; cdr3_length: 15
cdr3_aa: CASSYGGSGSEKQYF; cdr3_nt: TGTGCCAGCAGCTACGGTGGGTCAGGGAGCGAAAAGCAGTACTTC; clone_size: .; v_call: TRBV7-3; d_call: .; j_call: TRBJ2-7; cdr3_length: 15
cdr3_aa: CASSYRAWGSGSVEQFF; cdr3_nt: TGTGCCAGCAGTTACCGCGCGTGGGGTAGCGGGAGCGTCGAGCAGTTCTTC; clone_size: many; v_call: TRBV6-2/TRBV6-3; d_call: TRBD2; j_call: TRBJ2-1; cdr3_length: 17
cdr3_aa: CAWSKGQGLNEQYF; cdr3_nt: TGTGCCTGGAGTAAGGGACAGGGACTAAACGAGCAGTACTTC; clone_size: many; v_call: TRBV30; d_call: TRBD1; j_call: TRBJ2-7; cdr3_length: 14
cdr3_aa: CASSAPGTSGSYEQFF; cdr3_nt: TGTGCCAGCAGCGCTCCCGGGACTAGCGGGTCCTATGAGCAGTTCTTC; clone_size: many; v_call: TRBV13; d_call: TRBD2; j_call: TRBJ2-1; cdr3_length: 16
cdr3_aa: CASRLTSTDTQYF; cdr3_nt: TGTGCCAGCAGACTGACTAGCACAGATACGCAGTATTTT; clone_size: many; v_call: TRBV28; d_call: .; j_call: TRBJ2-3; cdr3_length: 13
cdr3_aa: CASSLVRADQPQHF; cdr3_nt: TGTGCCAGCAGTTTAGTCAGGGCGGATCAGCCCCAGCATTTT; clone_size: many; v_call: TRBV12-3/TRBV12-4; d_call: .; j_call: TRBJ1-5; cdr3_length: 14
cdr3_aa: CASSVPPPGVAKNIQYF; cdr3_nt: TGTGCCAGCAGTGTACCACCCCCGGGGGTAGCCAAAAACATTCAGTACTTC; clone_size: many; v_call: TRBV28; d_call: .; j_call: TRBJ2-4; cdr3_length: 17
cdr3_aa: CASSSADQETQYF; cdr3_nt: TGTGCCAGCAGCTCAGCGGACCAAGAGACCCAGTACTTC; clone_size: many; v_call: TRBV2; d_call: .; j_call: TRBJ2-5; cdr3_length: 13
cdr3_aa: CASSQRTVQETQYF; cdr3_nt: TGTGCCAGCAGCCAAAGGACGGTTCAAGAGACCCAGTACTTC; clone_size: .; v_call: TRBV3-1; d_call: .; j_call: TRBJ2-5; cdr3_length: 14
cdr3_aa: CAAPRASGSTDTQYF; cdr3_nt: TGTGCAGCTCCAAGGGCTAGCGGGAGCACAGATACGCAGTATTTT; clone_size: .; v_call: TRBV19; d_call: TRBD2; j_call: TRBJ2-3; cdr3_length: 15